The entry below describes one T cell receptor beta chain. Measured with immunoSEQ multiplex PCR; TCRdb has only the in-frame clones, and not every one. Counted here are 950,000 to 1,100,000 clones, around three quarters occurring once; the ten biggest clones make up 0.6% to 0.7%. These data belong to a study of shared clonotypes between healthy human individuals. The germline V and J ends were trimmed by 2 bases and 0 bases, with 8 bases remaining between them. The CDR3 consists of 16 residues. Per the germline V gene, CDR1 is KGHSH and CDR2 is LQKENI. Sequencing was carried out using memory CD4+ T cells from PBMCs. The subset: CD45RA-negative fraction. This receptor was taken from a man younger than 35 in good health. Some clones in this sample may be carry-over from other donors' samples. The chain is built from TRBV18 and TRBJ2-6; D is uncertain. The CDR3 protein is CASSPTGYSGANVLTF. In DNA form, the CDR3 reads TGTGCCAGCTCACCAACGGGTTACTCTGGGGCCAACGTCCTGACTTTC.